Below are 22 T cell receptor beta chains sequenced from a single sample in a study of blood T cell repertoires in COVID-19. TCRdb keeps only in-frame clones here, not all; method: immunoSEQ multiplex PCR. The sample comprises roughly 230,000 clones, roughly 87% of which are singletons, and approximately 5% rests with the top ten. Sequenced material: peripheral blood. The receptors originated from a woman aged 40 to 50 who had recovered from COVID-19.

This chain uses TRBV6-5 with TRBJ2-1, with 9 bases that match TRBD2. The length of the CDR3 is 14 residues. J was trimmed by 9 bases and V by 3 bases; bases with no gene match: 6. The V gene's germline CDR1 is MNHEY and CDR2 SVGAGI. The CDR3 bases are TGTGCCAGCAGTTATGGCGGGGGGGCTAGTGAGCAGTTCTTC. Amino acid sequence: CASSYGGGASEQFF.

V usage is TRBV7-3 and J usage is TRBJ2-1; weak D call: TRBD2 (5 bases). V dropped 5 bases and J dropped 5 bases, with 10 bases sitting between them. This CDR3 is 13 amino acids long. Germline CDR1 is SGHTA and CDR2 is FQGTGA. The CDR3 loop reads CASSLILDNEQFF. The CDR3 bases are TGTGCCAGCAGCCTAATACTAGACAATGAGCAGTTCTTC.

V and J are TRBV6-5 and TRBJ2-1; 8 positions agree with TRBD2. Germline values: CDR1 MNHEY, CDR2 SVGAGI. The CDR3 is 15 residues long. The V and J ends lost 4 bases and 6 bases, in that order; junction bases with no gene match: 8. CDR3: CASSFYGRAFNEQFF. The DNA for the CDR3 is TGTGCCAGCAGTTTCTACGGGAGGGCTTTCAATGAGCAGTTCTTC.

The CDR3 loop reads CASSGSTGSTEAFF. The CDR3 DNA reads as TGTGCCAGCAGCGGGTCGACAGGGAGCACTGAAGCTTTCTTT. V gene TRBV9 combines with J gene TRBJ1-1, with 7 positions matching TRBD1. The CDR3 is 14 residues long. The junction had 6 bases not matched to a gene; V was cut back by 3 bases and J by 4 bases. Germline assignment: CDR1 SGDLS and CDR2 YYNGEE.

The chain has TRBV4-1 and TRBJ1-2; D is unresolved. This CDR3 is 15 amino acids long. V lost 0 bases and J 2 bases, leaving 10 bases between the germline ends. Germline assignment: CDR1 MGHRA and CDR2 YSYEKL. CDR3 amino acids: CASSQETATNYGYTF. In nucleotides, the CDR3 is TGCGCCAGCAGCCAAGAAACAGCTACAAACTATGGCTACACCTTC.

Concerning this clone itself: Other DNA sequences in the sample encode the same CDR3. J is TRBJ1-3 and V is TRBV3-1 (or the pseudogene TRBV3-2), with unresolved D. The V end lost 4 bases, the J end lost 0 bases, and 4 bases lay between the germline ends. The germline CDR1 and CDR2 sequences are LGHDT and YNNKEL (reference sequence). This CDR3 is built from 13 residues. CDR3 coding DNA: TGTGCCAGCAGCCCGGGCTCTGGAAACACCATATATTTT. It translates to CASSPGSGNTIYF.

This clone was observed a few times. This chain uses TRBV19 with TRBJ2-2, with TRBD1 identical over 7 bases. Germline CDR1 LNHDA, CDR2 SQIVND (reference sequence). J lost 7 bases, V lost 1 base, and 3 bases had no gene match. This CDR3 has 14 amino acids. The CDR3 region has the DNA TGTGCCAGTAGTATAGTACAGGGGTTCGGGGAGCTGTTTTTT. It is translated as CASSIVQGFGELFF.

The chain links TRBV30 to TRBJ2-5; 11 bases are a match to TRBD2. The CDR3 contains 17 residues. Germline trimming cut 0 bases from V and 4 bases from J; bases unmatched to any gene: 10. Germline CDR1 and CDR2: GTSNPN and SVGIG (reference sequence). This chain's CDR3 is CAWSVTQRLAGGETQYF. CDR3 nucleotide sequence: TGTGCCTGGAGTGTAACCCAGAGGCTAGCGGGGGGAGAGACCCAGTACTTC. Full variable domain (rest looked up from reference TRBV30 and TRBJ2-5): SQTIHQWPATLVQPVGSPLSLECTVEGTSNPNLYWYRQAAGRGLQLLFYSVGIGQISSEVPQNLSASRPQDRQFILSSKKLLLSDSGFYLCAWSVTQRLAGGETQYFGPGTRLLVL.

The J gene is TRBJ2-2, the V gene TRBV2; D might be TRBD1 (6 bases). V lost 4 bases and J lost 15, with 21 bases in between. The CDR3 spans 14 residues. CDR1 SNHLY and CDR2 FYNNEI come from the germline V gene. DNA for the CDR3: TGTGCCAGCAGTGCAGGGGTTGCGGACATAGTGTTGTTTTTT. The encoded protein is CASSAGVADIVLFF.

This chain links TRBV27 with TRBJ1-5; 8 bases are shared with TRBD1. V gave up 6 bases and J gave up 5 bases; unmatched junction bases: 6. Per germline, CDR1 MNHEY and CDR2 SMNVEV (reference sequence). CDR3 size: 14 residues. The CDR3: CASRVGQGHQPQHF. The CDR3, as DNA: TGTGCCAGCAGGGTAGGACAGGGCCATCAGCCCCAGCATTTT.

V gene TRBV19 combines with J gene TRBJ1-4, with 10 bases matching TRBD1. The V gene's germline CDR1 is LNHDA and CDR2 SQIVND (reference sequence). V gave up 0 bases and J gave up 13 bases; unmatched junction bases: 11. The CDR3 runs to 16 residues. CDR3: CASSIDSGTGEFGLFF. The CDR3 bases are TGTGCCAGTAGTATAGATTCCGGGACAGGGGAATTTGGACTGTTTTTT.

The chain combines TRBV18 with TRBJ2-7; a possible D gene is TRBD2 (6 bases). This CDR3 is 14 amino acids long. V lost 3 bases and J lost 4, with 13 bases in between. Germline lookup yields CDR1 KGHSH and CDR2 LQKENI. CDR3 nucleotides: TGTGCCAGCTCACCGCGGGACGGAGGTTACGAGCAGTACTTC. As protein: CASSPRDGGYEQYF.

This clone has just one count. J is TRBJ2-7 and V is TRBV6-5; no clear D. Germline values: CDR1 MNHEY, CDR2 SVGAGI. Trimming took off 8 bases at V and 2 bases at J, with 13 bases between the two ends. The CDR3 length is 13 residues. CDR3 bases: TGTGCCAGCCGGGTCCCGGAGACCTACGAGCAGTACTTC. It translates to CASRVPETYEQYF.

The rearrangement links TRBV4-1 to TRBJ2-5; perhaps TRBD2 as D (6 bases). The CDR3 has 13 amino acids. Trimming took 1 base from V and 4 from J, leaving 7 bases between them. Per germline, CDR1 MGHRA and CDR2 YSYEKL. The CDR3 bases are TGCGCCAGCAGCCAAGGGAGGGGAGAGACCCAGTACTTC. Translation: CASSQGRGETQYF.

A few counts support this clone. This chain links TRBV7-8 with TRBJ1-4, with D unresolved. The CDR3 consists of 12 residues. V was shortened by 4 bases and J by 8 bases, with 8 bases between the two germline ends. Germline assignment: CDR1 SGHVS and CDR2 FQNEAQ. The CDR3 bases are TGTGCCAGCAGCTCTCAAGAGGAAAAACTGTTTTTT. Residues: CASSSQEEKLFF.

The chain couples TRBV5-1 to TRBJ2-1; 7 bases align to TRBD2. The CDR3 loop spans 14 amino acids. The V gene's germline CDR1 is SGHRS and CDR2 YFSETQ. V was pared by 3 bases and J by 4 bases, with 4 bases of the junction left unmatched. CDR3 sequence reads: CASSSGDYYNEQFF. Written as DNA, the CDR3 is TGCGCCAGCAGCTCGGGGGACTATTACAATGAGCAGTTCTTC.

This chain connects TRBV3-1 (or the pseudogene TRBV3-2) to TRBJ2-2; 8 bases fit TRBD2. Germline V gene sequence: CDR1 LGHDT, CDR2 YNNKEL (reference sequence). There are 16 residues in the CDR3. J was trimmed by 5 bases and V by 4 bases; bases with no gene match: 9. CDR3 DNA sequence: TGTGCCAGCAGCCTAATGAGCGGGAGCTGGACCGGGGAGCTGTTTTTT. It specifies CASSLMSGSWTGELFF.

This sequence joins TRBV5-4 and TRBJ2-5; 7 bases match TRBD1. Trimming at V came to 4 bases and at J to 0 bases, leaving 3 bases not matched to a gene. CDR1 SGHNT and CDR2 YYREEE come from the germline V gene (reference sequence). The CDR3 loop spans 14 amino acids. The CDR3 region has the DNA TGTGCCAGCAGCAGGGGACAGAACCAAGAGACCCAGTACTTC. This sequence encodes CASSRGQNQETQYF.

This chain joins TRBV28 and TRBJ2-7, with 8 nucleotides matching TRBD2. The V and J ends lost 2 bases and 6 bases, in that order; junction bases with no gene match: 6. Germline CDR1 and CDR2: MDHEN and SYDVKM. The CDR3 runs to 14 residues. CDR3 nucleotides: TGTGCCAGCAGTTTAGCATCGGGGGGGGTCGAGCAGTACTTC. This gives the protein CASSLASGGVEQYF.

Comment on this clone: One junction end does not reproduce the germline sequence, and a read error may be involved. The genes are TRBV10-3 and TRBJ1-1, with D hard to call. The CDR3 is made up of 13 amino acids. CDR1 ENHRY and CDR2 SYGVKD come from the germline V gene. Here the CDR3 DNA reads TGTGCCATTAGTGAACCGGGAGGCACTGAAGCTTTCTTT. Translation gives CAISEPGGTEAFF.

The chain joins TRBV3-1 (or the pseudogene TRBV3-2) to TRBJ2-7, with a possible D match to TRBD1 (6 bases). CDR1 is LGHDT and CDR2 is YNNKEL in the germline V gene (reference sequence). V gave up 5 bases and J gave up 2 bases, with 13 bases separating them. The CDR3 loop spans 14 amino acids. CDR3: CASSRSGTTYEQYF. The CDR3 DNA sequence: TGTGCCAGCAGCAGGTCCGGGACAACCTACGAGCAGTACTTC.

The chain uses TRBV19 and TRBJ1-2; TRBD1 might be the D (5 bases). Germline V gives CDR1 LNHDA, CDR2 SQIVND (reference sequence). The CDR3 contains 13 residues. Trimming pared 3 bases from V and 4 bases from J, leaving 9 bases between. In nucleotides, the CDR3 is TGTGCCAGTAGTATTAGCGGGGCCTATGGCTACACCTTC. Its translation: CASSISGAYGYTF.